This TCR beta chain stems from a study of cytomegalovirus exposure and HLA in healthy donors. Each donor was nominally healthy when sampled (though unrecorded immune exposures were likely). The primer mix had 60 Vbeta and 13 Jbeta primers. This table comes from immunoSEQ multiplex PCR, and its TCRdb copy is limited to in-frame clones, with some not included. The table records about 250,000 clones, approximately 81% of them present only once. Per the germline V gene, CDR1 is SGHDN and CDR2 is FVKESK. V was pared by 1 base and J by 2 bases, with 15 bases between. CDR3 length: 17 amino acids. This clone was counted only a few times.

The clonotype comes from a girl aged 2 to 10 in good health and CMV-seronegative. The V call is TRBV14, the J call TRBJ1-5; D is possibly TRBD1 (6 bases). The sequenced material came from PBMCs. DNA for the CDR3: TGTGCCAGCAGCCAAGGGCCCCCAGGGGTTGGCAATCAGCCCCAGCATTTT. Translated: CASSQGPPGVGNQPQHF.